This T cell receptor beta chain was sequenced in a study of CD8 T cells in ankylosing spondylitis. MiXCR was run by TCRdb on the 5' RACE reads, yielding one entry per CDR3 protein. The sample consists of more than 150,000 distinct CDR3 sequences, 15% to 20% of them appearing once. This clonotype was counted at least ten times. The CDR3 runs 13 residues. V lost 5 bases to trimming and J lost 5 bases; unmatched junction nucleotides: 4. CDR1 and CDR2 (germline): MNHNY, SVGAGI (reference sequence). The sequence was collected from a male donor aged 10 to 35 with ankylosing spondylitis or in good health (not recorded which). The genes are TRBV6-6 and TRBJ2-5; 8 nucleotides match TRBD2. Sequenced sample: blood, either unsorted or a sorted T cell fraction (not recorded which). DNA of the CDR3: TGTGCCAGCAGTAGGACTAGCTATGAGACCCAGTACTTC. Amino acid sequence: CASSRTSYETQYF.